This note documents a single T cell receptor beta chain sequence. Its antigen is not identified. The CDR3 is made up of 14 amino acids. Trimming took 8 bases from V and 2 from J; bases not matched to a gene: 7. In germline, CDR1 is SGHRS, CDR2 YFSETQ. TCRdb re-called the reads with MiXCR, one entry per CDR3 protein. The table shows about 310,000 distinct CDR3 sequences, with under 20% occurring only once. The sample comes from a study of T cell repertoires in cytomegalovirus infection. Findings and caveats of the study: Dominating the ex vivo response were TCR beta clonotypes that were CMV-specific and HLA-C-restricted. Public TCR beta family frequency separated CMV-and-HLA carriers, including in an independent cohort.

The clonotype comes from a human donor in good health (CMV status not recorded). Some clones in this sample may be carry-over from other donors' samples. Input material: PBMCs. J is TRBJ1-1 and V is TRBV5-1; 9 bases agree with TRBD1. The CDR3 nucleotides read TGCGCCAGTACTACAGGGGGCGGAAACACTGAAGCTTTCTTT. Translating gives CASTTGGGNTEAFF.